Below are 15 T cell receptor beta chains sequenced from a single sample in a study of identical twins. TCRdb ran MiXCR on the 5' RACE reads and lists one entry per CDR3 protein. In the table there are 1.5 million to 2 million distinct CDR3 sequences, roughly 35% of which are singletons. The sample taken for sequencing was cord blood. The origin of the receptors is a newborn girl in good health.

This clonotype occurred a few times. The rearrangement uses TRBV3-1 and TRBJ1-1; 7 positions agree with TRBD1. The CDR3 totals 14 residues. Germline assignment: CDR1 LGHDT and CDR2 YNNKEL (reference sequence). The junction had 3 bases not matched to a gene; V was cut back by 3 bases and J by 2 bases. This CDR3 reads CASSQGQPNTEAFF. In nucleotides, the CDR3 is TGTGCCAGCAGCCAGGGACAGCCTAACACTGAAGCTTTCTTT.

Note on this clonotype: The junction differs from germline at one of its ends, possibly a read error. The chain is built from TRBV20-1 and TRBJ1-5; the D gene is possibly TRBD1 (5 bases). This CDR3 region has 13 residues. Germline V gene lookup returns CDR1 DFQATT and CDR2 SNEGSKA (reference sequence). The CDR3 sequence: CSARADNNQPQHF. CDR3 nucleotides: TGCAGTGCCAGAGCGGACAACAATCAGCCCCAGCATTTT.

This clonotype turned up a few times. CDR3 coding DNA: TGTGCCAGCACCCCTCACGGGGGCACAGATACGCAGTATTTT. Encoded protein: CASTPHGGTDTQYF. The V gene is TRBV28, the J gene TRBJ2-3, with a possible D match to TRBD2 (5 bases). CDR1 is MDHEN and CDR2 is SYDVKM in the germline V gene. Trimming stripped 7 bases from V and 1 base from J, with 12 bases between. This CDR3 region has 14 residues.

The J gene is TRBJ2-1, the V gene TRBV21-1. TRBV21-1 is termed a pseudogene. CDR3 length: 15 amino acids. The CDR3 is CAGSKGGHVEYEQFF. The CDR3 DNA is TGTGCCGGCAGCAAAGGTGGCCACGTGGAATACGAGCAGTTCTTC.

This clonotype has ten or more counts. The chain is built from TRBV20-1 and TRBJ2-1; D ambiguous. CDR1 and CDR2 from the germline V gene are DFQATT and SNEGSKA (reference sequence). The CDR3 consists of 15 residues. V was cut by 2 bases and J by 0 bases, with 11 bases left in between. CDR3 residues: CSARSEVVSYNEQFF. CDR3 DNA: TGCAGTGCTAGAAGTGAGGTCGTCTCCTACAATGAGCAGTTCTTC.

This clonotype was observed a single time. As DNA, the CDR3 is TGCGCCAGCAGTTTCCTAGGACAGGTTGGGGTCAAGAACACTGAAGCTTTCTTT. Its translation: CASSFLGQVGVKNTEAFF. The V gene is TRBV5-1, the J gene TRBJ1-1; 7 bases map to TRBD1. Germline V gives CDR1 SGHRS, CDR2 YFSETQ. The CDR3 has 18 amino acids. V shed 5 bases and J 1 base; nucleotides not matched to a gene: 17.

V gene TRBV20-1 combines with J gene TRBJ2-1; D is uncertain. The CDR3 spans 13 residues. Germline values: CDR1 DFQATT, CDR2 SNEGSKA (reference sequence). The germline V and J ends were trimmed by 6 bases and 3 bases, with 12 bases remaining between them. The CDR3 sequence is CSAKGPLYNEQFF. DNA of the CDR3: TGCAGTGCGAAAGGTCCCCTCTACAATGAGCAGTTCTTC.

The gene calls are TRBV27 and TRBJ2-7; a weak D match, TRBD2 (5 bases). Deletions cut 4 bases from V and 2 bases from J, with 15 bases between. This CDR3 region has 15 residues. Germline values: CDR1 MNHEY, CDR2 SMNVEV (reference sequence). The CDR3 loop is CASSSRMDWAYEQYF. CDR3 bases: TGTGCCAGCAGTTCAAGAATGGACTGGGCCTACGAGCAGTACTTC.

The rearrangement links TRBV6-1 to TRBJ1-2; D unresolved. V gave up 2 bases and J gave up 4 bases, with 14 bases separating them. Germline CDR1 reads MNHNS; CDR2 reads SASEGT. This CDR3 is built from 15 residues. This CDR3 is CASSESPMGFYGYTF. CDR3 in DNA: TGTGCCAGCAGTGAATCCCCCATGGGTTTCTATGGCTACACCTTC.

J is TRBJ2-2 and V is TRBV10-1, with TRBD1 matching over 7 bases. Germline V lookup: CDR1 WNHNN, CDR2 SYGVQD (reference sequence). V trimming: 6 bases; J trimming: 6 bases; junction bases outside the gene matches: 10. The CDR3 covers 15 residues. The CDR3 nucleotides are TGCGCCAGCAGCTCCGACAGGGTAGATCCCGGGGAGCTGTTTTTT. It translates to CASSSDRVDPGELFF.

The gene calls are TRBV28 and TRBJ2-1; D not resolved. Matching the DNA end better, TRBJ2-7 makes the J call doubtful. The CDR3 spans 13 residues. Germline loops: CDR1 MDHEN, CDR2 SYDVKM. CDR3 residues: CATRIGSYNEQYF. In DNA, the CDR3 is TGTGCCACCCGGATTGGCTCCTACAATGAGCAGTACTTC.

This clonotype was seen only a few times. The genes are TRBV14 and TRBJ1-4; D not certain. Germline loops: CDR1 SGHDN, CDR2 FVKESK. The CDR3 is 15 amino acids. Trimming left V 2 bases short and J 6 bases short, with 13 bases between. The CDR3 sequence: CASSQRSGGHEKLFF. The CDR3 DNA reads TGTGCCAGCAGCCAAAGGTCAGGAGGTCATGAAAAACTGTTTTTT.

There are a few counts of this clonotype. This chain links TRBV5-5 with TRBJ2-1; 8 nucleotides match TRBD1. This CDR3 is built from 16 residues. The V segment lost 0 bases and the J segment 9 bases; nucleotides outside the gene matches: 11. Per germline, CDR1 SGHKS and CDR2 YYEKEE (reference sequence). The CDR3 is CASSLGAGGAFSEQFF. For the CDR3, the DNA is TGTGCCAGCAGCTTGGGGGCAGGGGGCGCGTTTAGTGAGCAGTTCTTC.

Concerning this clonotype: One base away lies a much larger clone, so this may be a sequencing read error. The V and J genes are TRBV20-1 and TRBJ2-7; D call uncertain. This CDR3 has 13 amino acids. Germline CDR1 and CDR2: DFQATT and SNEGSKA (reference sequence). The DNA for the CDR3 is TGCAATGCTAGAGATGCCTACAGCTACGAGCAGTACTTC. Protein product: CNARDAYSYEQYF.

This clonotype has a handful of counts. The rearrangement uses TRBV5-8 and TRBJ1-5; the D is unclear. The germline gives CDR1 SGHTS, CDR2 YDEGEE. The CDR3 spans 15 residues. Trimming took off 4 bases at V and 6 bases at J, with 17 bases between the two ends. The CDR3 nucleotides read TGTGCCAGCAGCCCGCCGGCAGAGTACACTCAGCCCCAGCATTTT. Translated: CASSPPAEYTQPQHF.